A single sample is the source of the 30 T cell receptor beta chains below, sequenced in a study of type 1 and type 2 diabetes patients (dated by TCRdb to the mid-2010s). The data were produced on an Illumina MiSeq. TCRbeta CDR3 amplification used genomic DNA from the sorted T cell subsets as template. The TCRbeta CDR3 region was amplified by multiplex PCR using 30 forward and 13 reverse primers. The public sequencing data were trimmed at Q25 with fastp and processed into clonotypes with MiXCR by TCRdb, which kept only in-frame beta chains. Each entry is one CDR3 protein sequence, shown with its most common DNA and genes. The sample profile shows approximately 260,000 distinct CDR3 sequences; roughly 44% of them were found once. The leading ten clones occupy approximately 14% of the sample. The source material was peripheral blood mononuclear cells (PBMCs). These receptors originate from a man younger than 35 with type 2 diabetes.

This clonotype was observed at least ten times. The gene calls are TRBV24-1 and TRBJ2-3; a weak D match, TRBD1 (6 bases). Trimming took 6 bases from V and 6 from J, leaving 15 bases between them. Germline CDR1 reads KGHDR; CDR2 reads SFDVKD. The CDR3 runs to 14 residues. The CDR3 loop is CATSMFGTGDTQYF. CDR3 coding DNA: TGTGCCACCAGTATGTTTGGTACAGGGGATACGCAGTATTTT.

Points on this clonotype: Sequence at one end of the junction differs from germline and may be a read error. The CDR3 DNA follows: TGTGCCAGCAGTGTAGACTATCAAGGGACCCAGTACTTC. Translated, it gives CASSVDYQGTQYF. The rearrangement uses TRBV7-2 and TRBJ2-7, with D possibly TRBD2 on 5 matching bases. Near its end, the DNA agrees better with TRBJ2-5, so the J call may be wrong. This CDR3 is 13 amino acids long. Germline lookup yields CDR1 SGHTA and CDR2 FQGNSA.

The J gene is TRBJ2-1, the V gene TRBV24-1; TRBD1 might be the D (6 bases). The germline V and J ends were trimmed by 2 bases and 7 bases, with 11 bases remaining between them. The CDR3 extends over 14 amino acids. Germline lookup yields CDR1 KGHDR and CDR2 SFDVKD. The CDR3 loop is CATSDSDRLNEQFF. DNA of the CDR3: TGTGCCACCAGTGATTCCGACAGGTTGAATGAGCAGTTCTTC.

The table lists this clonotype with a few counts. The chain is built from TRBV19 and TRBJ1-1; 10 bases fit TRBD1. J was trimmed by 4 bases and V by 1 base; bases with no gene match: 9. Germline lookup yields CDR1 LNHDA and CDR2 SQIVND (reference sequence). The CDR3 loop spans 17 amino acids. In DNA, the CDR3 is TGTGCCAGTAGTATAGGGGGACAGGGGCCTACTCGCACTGAAGCTTTCTTT. This codes for CASSIGGQGPTRTEAFF. Full variable domain (outside the CDR3, taken from reference TRBV19 and TRBJ1-1): DGGITQSPKYLFRKEGQNVTLSCEQNLNHDAMYWYRQDPGQGLRLIYYSQIVNDFQKGDIAEGYSVSREKKESFPLTVTSAQKNPTAFYLCASSIGGQGPTRTEAFFGQGTRLTVV.

To note about this clonotype: This may be a read error, as it is one base from a much larger clone. This chain joins TRBV30 and TRBJ2-7; D ambiguous. The CDR3 totals 12 residues. Trimming left V 0 bases short and J 7 bases short, with 10 bases between. The germline V gene has CDR1 GTSNPN and CDR2 SVGIG (reference sequence). In DNA, the CDR3 is TGTGCCTGGAGTGTAATGTGTCGGGAGCAGTACTTC. This translates into CAWSVMCREQYF.

This clonotype was counted a few times. The chain links TRBV20-1 to TRBJ1-2, with TRBD1 matching 7 bases. The germline V gene has CDR1 DFQATT and CDR2 SNEGSKA (reference sequence). Trimming at V came to 6 bases and at J to 5 bases, leaving 21 bases not matched to a gene. The CDR3 loop spans 17 amino acids. For the CDR3, the DNA is TGCAGTGCAACCGAAACAGGACAGGACGTGTACTTATATGGCTACACCTTC. Its protein is CSATETGQDVYLYGYTF.

In this sample, this clonotype turned up a few times. This chain links TRBV15 with TRBJ1-5; 7 bases fit TRBD1. The J segment lost 2 bases and the V segment lost 4 bases, leaving 8 bases of the junction unmatched. Germline V gives CDR1 LNHNV, CDR2 YYDKDF (reference sequence). The CDR3 contains 16 residues. This CDR3 is CATSTYDRARNQPQHF. The CDR3 coding sequence is TGTGCCACCAGCACCTACGACAGGGCTCGCAATCAGCCCCAGCATTTT.

This clonotype has only a few counts. The chain employs TRBV30 and TRBJ1-6, with 8 bases lining up with TRBD1. The CDR3 consists of 14 residues. Unmatched junction bases numbered 5, after V lost 0 bases and J lost 10 bases. Per the germline V gene, CDR1 is GTSNPN and CDR2 is SVGIG (reference sequence). The CDR3 DNA reads TGTGCCTGGAGTGTCGGGACAGGAGGATCACCCCTCCACTTT. Amino acids: CAWSVGTGGSPLHF. The variable domain in full, completed from reference TRBV30 and TRBJ1-6, reads SQTIHQWPATLVQPVGSPLSLECTVEGTSNPNLYWYRQAAGRGLQLLFYSVGIGQISSEVPQNLSASRPQDRQFILSSKKLLLSDSGFYLCAWSVGTGGSPLHFGNGTRLTVT.

This clonotype was seen more than once but under ten times. The V gene is TRBV6-5, the J gene TRBJ1-6; 9 bases fit TRBD1. The V gene's germline CDR1 is MNHEY and CDR2 SVGAGI. The junction had 7 bases not matched to a gene; V was cut back by 0 bases and J by 13 bases. This CDR3 has 15 amino acids. CDR3 sequence reads: CASSYSGTGLVPLHF. The DNA of the CDR3 is TGTGCCAGCAGTTACTCCGGGACAGGGTTGGTCCCCCTCCACTTT.

This clonotype came up many times. The V and J genes are TRBV7-8 and TRBJ2-5; possible D gene TRBD1, 5 bases. The ends were cut back, 1 base at V and 5 bases at J, with 14 bases in the middle. The CDR3 extends over 15 amino acids. Germline assignment: CDR1 SGHVS and CDR2 FQNEAQ. CDR3 loop: CASSLGSGSEETQYF. DNA for the CDR3: TGTGCCAGCAGCTTAGGGTCAGGGTCGGAGGAGACCCAGTACTTC.

This clonotype was counted a few times. The chain combines TRBV10-2 with TRBJ1-1; 7 positions agree with TRBD1. Germline V gene data show CDR1 as WSHSY and CDR2 as SAAADI. This CDR3 contains 13 residues. V lost 8 bases, J lost 3 bases, and 6 bases stayed unmatched. Here the CDR3 DNA reads TGCGCCAGCGGGCAGGGGACAGACACTGAAGCTTTCTTT. Translated: CASGQGTDTEAFF.

V gene TRBV27 combines with J gene TRBJ1-2; 8 bases fit TRBD1. CDR1 is MNHEY, CDR2 SMNVEV, per germline (reference sequence). V shed 5 bases and J 3 bases; nucleotides not matched to a gene: 8. The CDR3 extends over 15 amino acids. Here the CDR3 reads CASSTPRQGYYGYTF. CDR3 in DNA: TGTGCCAGCAGTACCCCTCGACAGGGGTACTATGGCTACACCTTC.

At least ten counts were recorded for this clonotype. The rearrangement joins TRBV19 to TRBJ2-1; TRBD1 matches 9 bases. V shed 5 bases and J 6 bases; nucleotides not matched to a gene: 5. Germline V gives CDR1 LNHDA, CDR2 SQIVND (reference sequence). The CDR3 has 14 residues. The CDR3 reads CASSDGTGRNEQFF. The CDR3 bases are TGTGCCAGTAGTGACGGGACAGGGCGCAATGAGCAGTTCTTC.

This clonotype was picked up many times. In DNA, the CDR3 is TGTGCCAGTAGTATGGGCTGGAGGACCTACGAGCAGTACTTC. This translates into CASSMGWRTYEQYF. This chain connects TRBV19 to TRBJ2-7, with a tentative D call TRBD2 (5 bases). Germline V CDR1 and CDR2: LNHDA, SQIVND (reference sequence). Trimming took 3 bases from V and 2 from J, leaving 11 bases between them. The CDR3 has 14 amino acids. Full variable domain (missing parts from reference TRBV19 and TRBJ2-7): DGGITQSPKYLFRKEGQNVTLSCEQNLNHDAMYWYRQDPGQGLRLIYYSQIVNDFQKGDIAEGYSVSREKKESFPLTVTSAQKNPTAFYLCASSMGWRTYEQYFGPGTRLTVT.

This rearrangement joins TRBV5-1 to TRBJ1-1; 9 nucleotides align to TRBD1. The length of the CDR3 is 14 residues. The trim removed 4 bases at V and 5 bases at J, leaving 6 bases unmatched. The germline V gene encodes CDR1 SGHRS and CDR2 YFSETQ. Here the CDR3 reads CASSTGTGRTEAFF. CDR3 bases: TGCGCCAGCAGCACAGGGACAGGGAGGACTGAAGCTTTCTTT.

J is TRBJ2-7 and V is TRBV7-2; no clear D. Germline assignment: CDR1 SGHTA and CDR2 FQGNSA. V dropped 6 bases and J dropped 3 bases, with 9 bases sitting between them. The CDR3 runs 12 residues. The CDR3 nucleotides read TGTGCCAGCAGTTTCAACAGCTACGAGCAGTACTTC. Translating it yields CASSFNSYEQYF.

This clonotype turned up a few times. The genes are TRBV6-6 and TRBJ2-5, with 12 bases fitting TRBD2. The J call is uncertain, as TRBJ2-1 better fits the DNA end. The CDR3 has 15 amino acids. Germline-derived CDR1 and CDR2 are MNHNY and SVGAGI (reference sequence). The DNA of the CDR3 is TGTGCCAGCAGTCCACGACTAGCGGGGGACAATGAGCAGTTCTTC. Translated, it gives CASSPRLAGDNEQFF.

This clonotype was seen only a few times. This rearrangement joins TRBV29-1 to TRBJ2-1; D may be TRBD2 (6 bases). This CDR3 is 14 amino acids long. Between the trimmed V and J ends, which lost 5 bases and 0 bases, there was a span of 11 bases. Germline V gene sequence: CDR1 SQVTM, CDR2 ANQGSEA. CDR3 sequence: CSVPGGDSYNEQFF. CDR3 nucleotide sequence: TGCAGCGTTCCGGGCGGGGACTCCTACAATGAGCAGTTCTTC.

CDR3 protein: CASSQDLVDPYEQYF. As DNA, the CDR3 is TGCGCCAGCAGCCAAGATCTAGTGGATCCCTACGAGCAGTACTTC. The chain recombines TRBV4-3 with TRBJ2-7; D is uncertain. V lost 0 bases and J 2 bases, leaving 11 bases between the germline ends. Germline V CDR1 and CDR2: LGHNA, YSLEER. The CDR3 contains 15 residues.

The chain uses TRBV19 and TRBJ2-1, with D maybe TRBD2 (6 bases). The germline CDR1 and CDR2 sequences are LNHDA and SQIVND (reference sequence). The CDR3 runs to 14 residues. Trimming pared 1 base from V and 10 bases from J, leaving 14 bases between. The CDR3 sequence is CASSIGGDNYEQFF. The CDR3, as DNA: TGTGCCAGTAGTATAGGGGGGGATAACTACGAGCAGTTCTTC. Filled out from reference TRBV19 and TRBJ2-1, the complete variable domain reads DGGITQSPKYLFRKEGQNVTLSCEQNLNHDAMYWYRQDPGQGLRLIYYSQIVNDFQKGDIAEGYSVSREKKESFPLTVTSAQKNPTAFYLCASSIGGDNYEQFFGPGTRLTVL.

This chain uses TRBV12-3 or TRBV12-4 with TRBJ2-2; no clear D. This CDR3 spans 13 amino acids. V gave up 5 bases and J gave up 5 bases, with 9 bases separating them. CDR3 sequence: CASSAAFTGELFF. CDR3 DNA: TGTGCCAGCAGTGCCGCCTTTACCGGGGAGCTGTTTTTT.

The rearrangement links TRBV10-2 to TRBJ1-1, with D hard to call. CDR3 size: 14 residues. Germline V gene data show CDR1 as WSHSY and CDR2 as SAAADI. The V end was cut by 5 bases, the J end by 5 bases, with 15 bases between. CDR3 nucleotide sequence: TGCGCCAGCAGTTCGGACGGTTTGGGGACTGAAGCTTTCTTT. It encodes CASSSDGLGTEAFF.

The rearrangement joins TRBV2 to TRBJ2-2, with 9 nucleotides matching TRBD1. J lost 6 bases, V lost 6 bases, and 8 bases had no gene match. Germline CDR1 reads SNHLY; CDR2 reads FYNNEI. The CDR3 extends over 15 amino acids. CDR3 sequence reads: CASSAGTGRAGELFF. CDR3 DNA sequence: TGTGCCAGCAGCGCCGGGACAGGGAGGGCCGGGGAGCTGTTTTTT.

V gene TRBV27 combines with J gene TRBJ1-5; D uncertain. The CDR3 runs 14 residues. The germline gives CDR1 MNHEY, CDR2 SMNVEV (reference sequence). Trimming pared 4 bases from V and 0 bases from J, leaving 7 bases between. The CDR3 loop is CASSSGNSNQPQHF. DNA for the CDR3: TGTGCCAGCAGTTCAGGCAATAGCAATCAGCCCCAGCATTTT.

The V and J genes are TRBV5-1 and TRBJ2-2; perhaps TRBD2 as D (5 bases). Trimming removed 1 base from V and 5 bases from J, with 9 bases in between. Germline V gene sequence: CDR1 SGHRS, CDR2 YFSETQ. This CDR3 has 14 residues. CDR3 nucleotide sequence: TGCGCCAGCAGCTTGAGTGGGAGTACCGGGGAGCTGTTTTTT. Its protein is CASSLSGSTGELFF.

The chain couples TRBV11-3 to TRBJ2-6; 7 positions match TRBD1. The CDR3 has 16 residues. Germline V gives CDR1 SGHNT, CDR2 YENEEA. Unmatched junction bases numbered 7, after V lost 4 bases and J lost 4 bases. CDR3 sequence: CASSSTTGFGANVLTF. CDR3 DNA sequence: TGTGCCAGCAGCTCAACGACAGGGTTCGGGGCCAACGTCCTGACTTTC. The entire variable domain, with the rest obtained from reference TRBV11-3 and TRBJ2-6, is as follows: EAGVVQSPRYKIIEKKQPVAFWCNPISGHNTLYWYLQNLGQGPELLIRYENEEAVDDSQLPKDRFSAERLKGVDSTLKIQPAELGDSAVYLCASSSTTGFGANVLTFGAGSRLTVL.

The chain links TRBV19 to TRBJ2-1; D remains unclear. CDR3 length: 16 amino acids. Germline V gene lookup returns CDR1 LNHDA and CDR2 SQIVND (reference sequence). Trimming cost V 1 base and J 1 base, with 11 bases left between them. The CDR3 nucleotides read TGTGCCAGTAGTATAGTACCACCCGGGTCCTACAATGAGCAGTTCTTC. Translated, it gives CASSIVPPGSYNEQFF. The whole variable domain, remainder taken from reference TRBV19 and TRBJ2-1, is DGGITQSPKYLFRKEGQNVTLSCEQNLNHDAMYWYRQDPGQGLRLIYYSQIVNDFQKGDIAEGYSVSREKKESFPLTVTSAQKNPTAFYLCASSIVPPGSYNEQFFGPGTRLTVL.

This clonotype was observed a handful of times. V is TRBV5-1 and J is TRBJ2-7, with TRBD2 matching 7 bases. The ends lost 4 bases at V and 5 bases at J; junction bases unmatched: 6. Germline V gene lookup returns CDR1 SGHRS and CDR2 YFSETQ. This CDR3 has 13 amino acids. DNA for the CDR3: TGCGCCAGCAGCCGGGAGGTGGGCGACGAGCAGTACTTC. This translates into CASSREVGDEQYF.

This chain joins TRBV7-2 and TRBJ2-2; a possible D gene is TRBD2 (7 bases). The V and J ends lost 5 bases and 2 bases respectively, with 15 bases between them. This CDR3 contains 16 residues. Germline V gene lookup returns CDR1 SGHTA and CDR2 FQGNSA. CDR3 nucleotide sequence: TGTGCCAGCAGCGGTGTGGCGGGGGCTAACACCGGGGAGCTGTTTTTT. This sequence encodes CASSGVAGANTGELFF.

The chain carries TRBV19 and TRBJ1-2, with a weak D call TRBD1 (5 bases). This CDR3 spans 15 amino acids. From germline, CDR1 is LNHDA and CDR2 SQIVND (reference sequence). V was cut by 3 bases and J by 2 bases, with 13 bases left in between. CDR3 protein: CASSMELEGNYGYTF. The CDR3 DNA follows: TGTGCCAGTAGTATGGAGCTCGAGGGGAACTATGGCTACACCTTC. Supplemented by reference TRBV19 and TRBJ1-2, the full variable domain reads DGGITQSPKYLFRKEGQNVTLSCEQNLNHDAMYWYRQDPGQGLRLIYYSQIVNDFQKGDIAEGYSVSREKKESFPLTVTSAQKNPTAFYLCASSMELEGNYGYTFGSGTRLTVV.